This T cell receptor (beta chain) is drawn from a study of blood T cell repertoires in COVID-19. Study-level information: The United States, Italy and Spain provided the acute and convalescent COVID-19 samples. The cDNA or gDNA used as material had been derived from T cells, B-cell-depleted T cells, or PBMCs.

The assay was immunoSEQ multiplex PCR, and TCRdb's table has in-frame clones only and misses some. The repertoire holds around 190,000 clones, with roughly 76% as singletons. Seattle's cohort entered during active infection and was followed longitudinally. The source material was peripheral blood. The sequence derives from a woman in her thirties or forties with COVID-19, enrolled during active disease.

The CDR3 DNA reads TGTGCCAGCAGGGTGGGGGCCGCCCAGCCCCAGCATTTT. Translating gives CASRVGAAQPQHF. This sequence joins TRBV27 and TRBJ1-5; perhaps TRBD1 as D (6 bases). With 6 bases removed from V and 7 bases from J, the gap between germline ends came to 13 bases. The CDR3 is 13 residues long. The germline CDR1 and CDR2 sequences are MNHEY and SMNVEV (reference sequence).